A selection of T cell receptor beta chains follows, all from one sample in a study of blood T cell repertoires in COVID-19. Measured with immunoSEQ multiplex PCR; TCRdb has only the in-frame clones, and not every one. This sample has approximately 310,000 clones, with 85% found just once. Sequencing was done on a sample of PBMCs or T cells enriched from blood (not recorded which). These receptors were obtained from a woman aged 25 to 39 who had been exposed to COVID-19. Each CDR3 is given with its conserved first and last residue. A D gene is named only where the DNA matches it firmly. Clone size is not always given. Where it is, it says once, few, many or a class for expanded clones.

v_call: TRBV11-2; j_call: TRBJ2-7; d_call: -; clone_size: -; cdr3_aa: CASSLGVSSYEQYF
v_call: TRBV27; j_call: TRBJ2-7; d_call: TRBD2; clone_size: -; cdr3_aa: CASKPSAGLAAYEQYF
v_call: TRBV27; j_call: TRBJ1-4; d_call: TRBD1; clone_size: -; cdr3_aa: CASRTGQNNEKLFF
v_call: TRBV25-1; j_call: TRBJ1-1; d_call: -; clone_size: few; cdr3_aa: CASSRTPNTEAFF
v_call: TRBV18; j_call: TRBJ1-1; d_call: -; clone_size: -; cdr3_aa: CASRVENTEAFF
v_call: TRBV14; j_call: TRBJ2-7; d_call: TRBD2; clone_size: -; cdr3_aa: CASSQGTSGIDEQYF
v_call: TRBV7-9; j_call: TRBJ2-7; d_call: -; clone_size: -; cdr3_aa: CASSGGGDEQYF
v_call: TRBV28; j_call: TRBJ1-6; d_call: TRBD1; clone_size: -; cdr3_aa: CASSGRTGRNSPLHF
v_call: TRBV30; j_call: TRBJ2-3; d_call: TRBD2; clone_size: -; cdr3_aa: CAWSVSGGVTLTDTQYF
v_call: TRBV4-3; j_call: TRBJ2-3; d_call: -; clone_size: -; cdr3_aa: CASSQGLMDTQYF
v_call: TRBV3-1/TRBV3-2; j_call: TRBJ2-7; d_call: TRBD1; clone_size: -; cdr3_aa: CASSQLAGEGAISYEQYF
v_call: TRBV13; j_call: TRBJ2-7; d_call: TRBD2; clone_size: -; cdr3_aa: CASIRTSGGNYEQYF
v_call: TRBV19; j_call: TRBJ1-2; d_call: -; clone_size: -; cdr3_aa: CATRRGPVGDYGYTF
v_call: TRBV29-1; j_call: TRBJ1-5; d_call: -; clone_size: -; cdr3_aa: CSVGSGFNQPQHF
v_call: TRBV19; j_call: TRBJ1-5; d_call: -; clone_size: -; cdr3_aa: CASSIGQGTSRYQPQHF
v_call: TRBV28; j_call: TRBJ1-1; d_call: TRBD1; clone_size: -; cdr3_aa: CASRGTANTEAFF
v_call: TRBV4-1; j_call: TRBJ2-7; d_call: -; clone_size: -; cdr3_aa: CASSQVGLGYEQYF
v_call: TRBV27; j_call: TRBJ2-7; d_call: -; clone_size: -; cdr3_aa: CASSFFAGTYEQYF
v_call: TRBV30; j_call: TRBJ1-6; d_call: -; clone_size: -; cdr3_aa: CAWSQGGNSPLHF
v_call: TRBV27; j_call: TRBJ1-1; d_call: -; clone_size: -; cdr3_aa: CASSLSSTMNTEAFF
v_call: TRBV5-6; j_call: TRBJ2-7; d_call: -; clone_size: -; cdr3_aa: CASSRWTASYEQYF
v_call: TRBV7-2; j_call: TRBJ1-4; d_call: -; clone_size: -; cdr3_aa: CASSNSGLTNEKLFF
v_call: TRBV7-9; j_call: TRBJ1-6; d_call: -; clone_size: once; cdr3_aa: CASVEGESSYNSPLHF